The 10 T cell receptor beta chains below come from one sample, sequenced in a study of blood T cell repertoires in COVID-19. Clones were sequenced by immunoSEQ multiplex PCR, and TCRdb holds only the in-frame ones, with some missing. The data contain approximately 500,000 clones, 70% to 90% of them singletons. Material: peripheral blood. The receptors stem from a human donor in a cohort sampled during active COVID-19.

This clone was counted a few times. CDR3 in DNA: TGTGCCTGGAGTTTCAGTAGCAATCAGCCCCAGCATTTT. It specifies CAWSFSSNQPQHF. The gene calls are TRBV30 and TRBJ1-5; unclear D gene. CDR1 is GTSNPN, CDR2 SVGIG, per germline (reference sequence). The length of the CDR3 is 13 residues. Deletions cut 2 bases from V and 0 bases from J, with 5 bases between.

The V gene is TRBV5-4, the J gene TRBJ2-7; TRBD1 aligns across 8 bases. Germline V gene lookup returns CDR1 SGHNT and CDR2 YYREEE (reference sequence). The length of the CDR3 is 16 residues. The V segment lost 0 bases and the J segment 2 bases; nucleotides outside the gene matches: 7. The CDR3 nucleotides are TGTGCCAGCAGCTTGGGGACCGGGACAGGAACCTACGAGCAGTACTTC. Translated: CASSLGTGTGTYEQYF.

In this sample, this clone turned up once. The chain links TRBV14 to TRBJ2-7; tentatively, D is TRBD1 (6 bases). The CDR3 is made up of 16 amino acids. Trimming took 0 bases from V and 4 from J, leaving 16 bases between them. CDR1 SGHDN and CDR2 FVKESK come from the germline V gene. This CDR3 is CASSQDPGTSIYEQYF. The CDR3 DNA sequence: TGTGCCAGCAGCCAAGATCCTGGGACATCGATATACGAGCAGTACTTC.

The chain employs TRBV6-2 or TRBV6-3 and TRBJ1-2, with D tentatively TRBD1 (5 bases). CDR1 is MNHEY and CDR2 is SVGEGT in the germline V gene. Trimming stripped 6 bases from V and 7 bases from J, with 12 bases between. The CDR3 has 12 amino acids. The DNA of the CDR3 is TGTGCCAGCAGCCCCTCAGGGATTGGCTACACCTTC. Its protein is CASSPSGIGYTF.

CDR3 nucleotides: TGCGCCAGCAGCTCGGCCGGGACACAGGGGGAAAAACTGTTTTTT. Protein product: CASSSAGTQGEKLFF. The V gene is TRBV5-1, the J gene TRBJ1-4; 7 nucleotides align to TRBD1. J lost 8 bases, V lost 3 bases, and 10 bases had no gene match. The germline V gene encodes CDR1 SGHRS and CDR2 YFSETQ. The CDR3 spans 15 residues.

For this clone: The junction departs from the called germline gene at one end, perhaps through a read error. The genes are TRBV27 and TRBJ2-3; 10 nucleotides match TRBD2. Germline V gene lookup returns CDR1 MNHEY and CDR2 SMNVEV (reference sequence). This CDR3 is 13 amino acids long. The CDR3 DNA is TGTGCCAGTCAGTACATGGTTGGGACTAGCGCGTCTTTT. It translates to CASQYMVGTSASF.

V gene TRBV7-2 combines with J gene TRBJ2-3; 13 bases map to TRBD2. In germline, CDR1 is SGHTA, CDR2 FQGNSA. The CDR3 has 16 residues. The junction had 4 bases not matched to a gene; V was cut back by 2 bases and J by 5 bases. The CDR3 is CASSLSGLAGVDTQYF. CDR3 coding DNA: TGTGCCAGCAGCTTATCTGGACTAGCGGGAGTAGATACGCAGTATTTT.

The rearrangement links TRBV30 to TRBJ2-7; tentative D call: TRBD2 (6 bases). The CDR3 is 14 amino acids. V was trimmed by 2 bases and J by 4 bases, leaving 15 bases between them. From germline, CDR1 is GTSNPN and CDR2 SVGIG (reference sequence). Here the CDR3 reads CAWSLDRGRYEQYF. CDR3 in DNA: TGTGCCTGGAGTCTAGACCGGGGGAGATACGAGCAGTACTTC.

V and J are TRBV5-4 and TRBJ2-2, with unresolved D. The CDR3 is 16 residues long. With 3 bases removed from V and 4 bases from J, the gap between germline ends came to 16 bases. The germline CDR1 and CDR2 sequences are SGHNT and YYREEE (reference sequence). The CDR3 region is CASSSPAAEITGELFF. CDR3 in DNA: TGTGCCAGCAGCTCTCCCGCGGCTGAGATCACCGGGGAGCTGTTTTTT.

The V gene is TRBV2, the J gene TRBJ1-4, with D perhaps TRBD1 (5 bases). This CDR3 has 15 residues. V shed 4 bases and J shed 4 bases, with 13 bases lying between them. Germline V gives CDR1 SNHLY, CDR2 FYNNEI. The CDR3 sequence is CASSGGGAFNEKLFF. The CDR3 bases are TGTGCCAGCAGTGGTGGTGGGGCTTTTAATGAAAAACTGTTTTTT.